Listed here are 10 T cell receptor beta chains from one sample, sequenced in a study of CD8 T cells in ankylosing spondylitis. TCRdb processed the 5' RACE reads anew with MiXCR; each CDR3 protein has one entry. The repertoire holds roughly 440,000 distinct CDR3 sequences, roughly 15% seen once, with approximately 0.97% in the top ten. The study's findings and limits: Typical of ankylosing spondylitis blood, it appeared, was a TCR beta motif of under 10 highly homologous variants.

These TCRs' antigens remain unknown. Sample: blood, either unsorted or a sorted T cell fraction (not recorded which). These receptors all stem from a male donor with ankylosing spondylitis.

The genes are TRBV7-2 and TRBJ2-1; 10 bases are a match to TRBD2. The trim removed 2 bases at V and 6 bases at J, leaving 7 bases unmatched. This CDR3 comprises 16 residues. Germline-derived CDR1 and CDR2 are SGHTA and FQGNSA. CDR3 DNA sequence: TGTGCCAGCAGCTTACCCCCTAGCGGGGGCAGCAATGAGCAGTTCTTC. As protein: CASSLPPSGGSNEQFF. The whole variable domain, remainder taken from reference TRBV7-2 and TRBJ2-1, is GAGVSQSPSNKVTEKGKDVELRCDPISGHTALYWYRQSLGQGLEFLIYFQGNSAPDKSGLPSDRFSAERTGGSVSTLTIQRTQQEDSAVYLCASSLPPSGGSNEQFFGPGTRLTVL.

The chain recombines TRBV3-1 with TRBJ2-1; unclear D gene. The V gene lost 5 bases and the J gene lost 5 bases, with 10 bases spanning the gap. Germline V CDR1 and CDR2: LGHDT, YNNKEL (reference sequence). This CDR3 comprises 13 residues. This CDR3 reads CASSFTDNNEQFF. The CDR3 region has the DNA TGTGCCAGCAGCTTTACAGACAACAATGAGCAGTTCTTC.

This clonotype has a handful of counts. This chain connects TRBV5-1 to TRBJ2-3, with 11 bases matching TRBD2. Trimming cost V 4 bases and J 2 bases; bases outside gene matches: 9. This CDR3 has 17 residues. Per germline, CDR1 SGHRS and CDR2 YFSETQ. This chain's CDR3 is CASSSTILAGATDTQYF. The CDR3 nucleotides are TGCGCCAGCAGCAGCACCATACTAGCGGGAGCCACAGATACGCAGTATTTT.

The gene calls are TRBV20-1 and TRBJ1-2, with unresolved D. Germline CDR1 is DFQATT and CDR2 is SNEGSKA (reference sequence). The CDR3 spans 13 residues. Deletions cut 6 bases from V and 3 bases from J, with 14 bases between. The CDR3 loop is CSALRSSYYGYTF. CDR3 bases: TGCAGTGCCCTCAGGTCCTCATACTATGGCTACACCTTC.

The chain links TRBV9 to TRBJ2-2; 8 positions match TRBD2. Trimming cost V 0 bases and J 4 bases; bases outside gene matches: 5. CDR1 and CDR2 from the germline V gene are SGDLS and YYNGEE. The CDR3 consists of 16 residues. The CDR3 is CASSVVGTSATGELFF. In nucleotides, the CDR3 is TGTGCCAGCAGCGTAGTTGGGACTAGTGCCACCGGGGAGCTGTTTTTT.

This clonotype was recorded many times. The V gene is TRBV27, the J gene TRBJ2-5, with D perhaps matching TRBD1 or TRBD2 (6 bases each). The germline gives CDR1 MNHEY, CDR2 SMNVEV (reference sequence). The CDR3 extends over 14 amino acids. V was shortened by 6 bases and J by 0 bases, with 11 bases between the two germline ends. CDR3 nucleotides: TGTGCCAGCAGGTCGGGGGCGTACCAAGAGACCCAGTACTTC. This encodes CASRSGAYQETQYF.

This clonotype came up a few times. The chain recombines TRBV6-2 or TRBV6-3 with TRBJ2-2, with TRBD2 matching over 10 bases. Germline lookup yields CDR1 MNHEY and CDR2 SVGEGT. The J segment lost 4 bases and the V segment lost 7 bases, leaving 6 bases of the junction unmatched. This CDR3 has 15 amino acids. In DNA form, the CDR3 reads TGTGCCAGCAAAGGACTAGCGGTAGGCACCGGGGAGCTGTTTTTT. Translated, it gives CASKGLAVGTGELFF.

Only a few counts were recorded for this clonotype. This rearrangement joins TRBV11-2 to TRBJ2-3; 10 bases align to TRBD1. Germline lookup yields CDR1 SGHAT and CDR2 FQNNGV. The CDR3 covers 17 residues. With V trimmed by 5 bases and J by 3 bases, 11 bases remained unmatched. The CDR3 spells CASSPRTGGGGTDTQYF. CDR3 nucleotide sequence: TGTGCCAGCAGCCCGCGGACAGGGGGGGGTGGGACAGATACGCAGTATTTT.

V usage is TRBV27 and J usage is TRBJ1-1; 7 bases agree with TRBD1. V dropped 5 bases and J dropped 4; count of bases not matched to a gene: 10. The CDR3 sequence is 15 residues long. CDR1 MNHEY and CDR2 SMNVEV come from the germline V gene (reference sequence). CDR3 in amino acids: CASSPRQGGGTEAFF. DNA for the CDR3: TGTGCCAGCAGTCCTAGACAGGGTGGGGGCACTGAAGCTTTCTTT.

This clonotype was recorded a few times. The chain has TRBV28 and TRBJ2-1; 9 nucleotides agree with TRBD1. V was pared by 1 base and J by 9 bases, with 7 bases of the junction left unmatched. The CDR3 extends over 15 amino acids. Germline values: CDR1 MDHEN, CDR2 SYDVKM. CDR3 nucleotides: TGTGCCAGCAGTTTATTGGACAGGGGTTTGGGTGAGCAGTTCTTC. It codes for CASSLLDRGLGEQFF.